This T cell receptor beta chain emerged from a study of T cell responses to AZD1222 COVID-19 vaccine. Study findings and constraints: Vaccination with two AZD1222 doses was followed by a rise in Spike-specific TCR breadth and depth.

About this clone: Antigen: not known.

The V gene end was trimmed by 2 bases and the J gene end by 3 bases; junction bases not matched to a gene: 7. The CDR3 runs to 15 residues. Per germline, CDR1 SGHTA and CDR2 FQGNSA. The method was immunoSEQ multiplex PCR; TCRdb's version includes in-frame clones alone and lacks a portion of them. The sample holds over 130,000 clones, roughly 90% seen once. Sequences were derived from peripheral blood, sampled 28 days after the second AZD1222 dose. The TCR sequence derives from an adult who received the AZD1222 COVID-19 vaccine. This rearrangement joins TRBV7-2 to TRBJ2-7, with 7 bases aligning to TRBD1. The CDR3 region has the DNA TGTGCCAGCAGCTTACTGTCGGGACAGATCTACGAGCAGTACTTC. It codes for CASSLLSGQIYEQYF.